This entry concerns a single T cell receptor (beta chain). After removal of 5 bases from V and 2 bases from J, the junction contained 9 bases not matched to a gene. CDR1 and CDR2 (germline): MGHDK, SYGVNS. CDR3 length: 15 residues. In the authors' methods: Amplified reference gene primers provided the basis for estimating nucleated cell counts. TCRdb keeps only in-frame clones here, not all; method: immunoSEQ multiplex PCR. That table supplies the V and J calls and clone size; D and trimming were determined from the DNA. The table shows about 80,000 clones, with about 80% occurring only once. This entry belongs to a study of blood T cell repertoires in COVID-19. Turning to the study itself: The United States, Italy and Spain were the sources of the acute and convalescent COVID-19 samples. PBMCs, B-cell-depleted T cells, or T cells were the source of the cDNA or gDNA that made up the material.

The chain is built from TRBV25-1 and TRBJ2-7; TRBD2 agrees at 7 bases. Sequenced sample: peripheral blood. This clonotype was obtained from a man aged 80 or over with acute or convalescent COVID-19. This CDR3 reads CASSPSGLDPYEQYF. CDR3 coding DNA: TGTGCCAGCAGTCCATCCGGACTAGACCCCTACGAGCAGTACTTC.